Presented here are 17 T cell receptor beta chains from one specimen sequenced in a study of blood T cell repertoires in COVID-19. Produced via immunoSEQ multiplex PCR; TCRdb's table is partial and in-frame only. The sample contains roughly 250,000 clones, approximately 86% of which appear only once. Input material: PBMCs or T cells enriched from blood (not recorded which). The receptors derive from a woman between 50 and 59 years old who had recovered from COVID-19.

The rearrangement links TRBV7-2 to TRBJ1-2; 9 bases fit TRBD1. V shed 0 bases and J 9 bases; nucleotides not matched to a gene: 20. The CDR3 is 19 amino acids. In germline, CDR1 is SGHTA, CDR2 FQGNSA. The CDR3 loop is CASSLATDALGTGRSRYTF. In DNA, the CDR3 is TGTGCCAGCAGCTTAGCCACTGATGCACTTGGGACAGGGAGATCGCGCTACACCTTC.

The chain is built from TRBV12-5 and TRBJ1-1; D might be TRBD1 (6 bases). The CDR3 has 16 amino acids. Germline CDR1 LGHNT, CDR2 FRNRAP. The germline V and J ends were trimmed by 3 bases and 6 bases, with 20 bases remaining between them. This CDR3 reads CASGFLTGNLNSEAFF. CDR3 in DNA: TGTGCTAGTGGTTTTCTGACAGGCAATCTCAACTCTGAAGCTTTCTTT.

The V and J genes are TRBV4-3 and TRBJ2-7, with D perhaps matching TRBD1 (6 bases). The CDR3 length is 15 residues. Looked up from germline, CDR1 is LGHNA and CDR2 is YSLEER. Between the trimmed V and J ends, which lost 1 base and 2 bases, there was a span of 12 bases. The CDR3 DNA follows: TGCGCCAGCAGCCAAGGTCAGGGGACAACCTACGAGCAGTACTTC. Protein: CASSQGQGTTYEQYF.

The chain employs TRBV10-3 and TRBJ2-7; 9 nucleotides line up with TRBD2. Looked up from germline, CDR1 is ENHRY and CDR2 is SYGVKD. The CDR3 is 15 amino acids. J lost 0 bases, V lost 6 bases, and 6 bases had no gene match. CDR3: CAIRGLAGNSYEQYF. CDR3 DNA sequence: TGTGCCATCAGGGGCCTAGCGGGGAACTCCTACGAGCAGTACTTC.

V usage is TRBV7-9 and J usage is TRBJ2-7, with D maybe TRBD1 (5 bases). The CDR3 runs to 13 residues. CDR1 is SEHNR and CDR2 is FQNEAQ in the germline V gene (reference sequence). The ends were cut back, 1 base at V and 4 bases at J, with 8 bases in the middle. The CDR3 loop is CASSLGAGYEQYF. CDR3 coding DNA: TGTGCCAGCAGCTTAGGGGCAGGGTACGAGCAGTACTTC.

V and J are TRBV27 and TRBJ1-5; D perhaps matches TRBD1 (6 bases). Trimming shortened V by 5 bases and J by 2 bases, and 13 bases separated the two germline ends. CDR3 length: 15 amino acids. CDR1 and CDR2 from the germline V gene are MNHEY and SMNVEV (reference sequence). CDR3 nucleotide sequence: TGTGCCAGCAGTCCTACAGGGTGGGGCAATCAGCCCCAGCATTTT. It translates to CASSPTGWGNQPQHF.

CDR3 amino acids: CASSTGLSGTQYF. The CDR3 coding sequence is TGTGCCAGCAGCACGGGACTGTCGGGGACCCAGTACTTC. The V and J genes are TRBV5-6 and TRBJ2-5; maybe TRBD2 (6 bases). V shed 4 bases and J shed 7 bases, with 14 bases lying between them. Germline CDR1 is SGHDT and CDR2 is YYEEEE. CDR3 length: 13 amino acids.

The rearrangement links TRBV5-6 to TRBJ1-3; 7 positions agree with TRBD1. The CDR3 covers 16 residues. Looked up from germline, CDR1 is SGHDT and CDR2 is YYEEEE. V was pared by 4 bases and J by 0 bases, with 7 bases of the junction left unmatched. The CDR3 loop is CASSQPGQPSGNTIYF. In DNA form, the CDR3 reads TGTGCCAGCAGCCAGCCGGGACAGCCCTCTGGAAACACCATATATTTT.

The chain joins TRBV5-6 to TRBJ2-3; maybe TRBD2 (5 bases). Trimming shortened V by 2 bases and J by 2 bases, and 9 bases separated the two germline ends. Germline V gives CDR1 SGHDT, CDR2 YYEEEE. This CDR3 spans 14 amino acids. The CDR3 DNA follows: TGTGCCAGCAGCTTCGGACTGCCCACAGATACGCAGTATTTT. Its protein product is CASSFGLPTDTQYF.

J is TRBJ1-4 and V is TRBV18; possible D gene TRBD1, 5 bases. V was trimmed by 5 bases and J by 5 bases, leaving 6 bases between them. This CDR3 has 12 amino acids. Germline CDR1 KGHSH, CDR2 LQKENI. This CDR3 reads CASSDRNEKLFF. The CDR3 DNA follows: TGTGCCAGCTCAGACAGAAATGAAAAACTGTTTTTT.

Regarding this clone: Relative to the germline gene, one junction end is altered; a read error may explain this. V gene TRBV4-1 combines with J gene TRBJ2-2; D gene unclear. The CDR3 is 14 residues long. From germline, CDR1 is MGHRA and CDR2 YSYEKL. The CDR3 region is CGSSQASNTGELFF. The CDR3 nucleotides are TGCGGCAGCAGCCAGGCTTCGAACACCGGGGAGCTGTTTTTT.

The chain couples TRBV15 to TRBJ1-1, with D hard to call. The CDR3 is made up of 14 amino acids. V lost 5 bases, J lost 1 base, and 11 bases lay in between. In germline, CDR1 is LNHNV, CDR2 YYDKDF (reference sequence). Here the CDR3 reads CATSVHSQNTEAFF. Here the CDR3 DNA reads TGTGCCACCAGCGTACACAGCCAGAACACTGAAGCTTTCTTT.

The J gene is TRBJ1-2, the V gene TRBV28; D possibly corresponds to TRBD1 (6 bases). Germline values: CDR1 MDHEN, CDR2 SYDVKM. The CDR3 has 17 amino acids. The V and J ends lost 3 bases and 8 bases respectively, with 25 bases between them. The CDR3: CASSFVDSGSWQEGYTF. CDR3 DNA: TGTGCCAGCAGTTTCGTGGACAGCGGCAGTTGGCAAGAGGGCTACACCTTC.

The V gene is TRBV11-2, the J gene TRBJ2-1; a possible D gene is TRBD2 (6 bases). Germline CDR1 reads SGHAT; CDR2 reads FQNNGV. This CDR3 comprises 15 residues. Trimming removed 3 bases at V and 1 base at J, with 10 bases between. The chain's CDR3 is CASSLGGVSYNEQFF. CDR3 nucleotides: TGTGCCAGCAGCTTGGGGGGAGTGTCCTACAATGAGCAGTTCTTC.

The chain is built from TRBV14 and TRBJ1-5; unclear D gene. The length of the CDR3 is 15 residues. V dropped 5 bases and J dropped 5 bases, with 16 bases sitting between them. Germline CDR1 and CDR2: SGHDN and FVKESK. The CDR3 loop is CASSDYSLADQPQHF. The CDR3 DNA follows: TGTGCCAGCAGCGACTATTCATTGGCAGATCAGCCCCAGCATTTT.

V is TRBV10-3 and J is TRBJ1-1, with D tentatively TRBD1 (6 bases). The germline V gene has CDR1 ENHRY and CDR2 SYGVKD. The length of the CDR3 is 17 residues. V gave up 3 bases and J gave up 1 base, with 18 bases separating them. CDR3 DNA sequence: TGTGCCATCAGTGATTGGGGAGGGGGTACAGGGAACACTGAAGCTTTCTTT. This encodes CAISDWGGGTGNTEAFF.

This clone showed up just a few times. This chain uses TRBV9 with TRBJ2-1; 7 nucleotides line up with TRBD2. J gave up 0 bases and V 2 bases, and 2 bases lay outside the gene matches. From germline, CDR1 is SGDLS and CDR2 YYNGEE. The CDR3 loop spans 15 amino acids. CDR3 in amino acids: CASSVRTSSYNEQFF. For the CDR3, the DNA is TGTGCCAGCAGCGTGAGGACTAGCTCCTACAATGAGCAGTTCTTC.